Each of the 27 T cell receptor beta chains below was sequenced from the same sample in a study of PD-1 blockade in classical Hodgkin lymphoma. Repertoires were generated with immunoSEQ multiplex PCR, while TCRdb's copy carries only in-frame clones and drops some. The sample records about 30,000 clones, about 86% being singletons. Described time point: cycle 4 day 1 (C4D1), after less than seven weeks of nivolumab. Relapse was seen in all patients after autologous stem cell transplantation, and brentuximab vedotin exposure was variable. Magnetic negative selection was used to purify CD4+ T cells from thawed PBMCs. Sequencing used CD4+ T cells from blood, obtained before the fourth cycle of nivolumab. These receptors all stem from a human donor with classical Hodgkin lymphoma.

The chain recombines TRBV6-6 with TRBJ2-4; tentatively, D is TRBD1 or TRBD2 (5 bases each). V was pared by 4 bases and J by 0 bases, with 10 bases between. The germline CDR1 and CDR2 sequences are MNHNY and SVGAGI (reference sequence). This CDR3 is 15 amino acids long. The CDR3 here is CASSFGDVAKNIQYF. The CDR3 nucleotides read TGTGCCAGCAGTTTCGGGGACGTAGCCAAAAACATTCAGTACTTC.

The chain employs TRBV2 and TRBJ1-3; 7 nucleotides line up with TRBD1. The V gene's germline CDR1 is SNHLY and CDR2 FYNNEI. V gave up 6 bases and J gave up 3 bases; unmatched junction bases: 2. The CDR3 is 13 residues long. CDR3 nucleotides: TGTGCCAGCAGCGGGGACAGTGGAAACACCATATATTTT. It encodes CASSGDSGNTIYF.

The chain links TRBV19 to TRBJ2-7; TRBD1 might be the D (6 bases). CDR3 length: 14 amino acids. Trimming removed 4 bases at V and 5 bases at J, with 15 bases between. Germline assignment: CDR1 LNHDA and CDR2 SQIVND (reference sequence). The CDR3 protein is CASSTQGFADEQYF. DNA of the CDR3: TGTGCCAGTAGTACGCAGGGGTTTGCTGACGAGCAGTACTTC.

The chain carries TRBV2 and TRBJ2-3, with 10 bases matching TRBD1. Germline V gives CDR1 SNHLY, CDR2 FYNNEI. CDR3 length: 13 residues. Trimming at V came to 11 bases and at J to 7 bases, leaving 9 bases not matched to a gene. This chain's CDR3 is CASYGTGVNTQYF. DNA of the CDR3: TGTGCCTCCTACGGGACAGGGGTGAATACGCAGTATTTT.

The V gene is TRBV19, the J gene TRBJ1-1, with unresolved D. This CDR3 comprises 15 residues. The V gene's germline CDR1 is LNHDA and CDR2 SQIVND (reference sequence). Trimming pared 9 bases from V and 0 bases from J, leaving 17 bases between. CDR3 sequence (DNA): TGTGCCAGCCACGAGTGGGGTTCGATGAACACTGAAGCTTTCTTT. Translating it yields CASHEWGSMNTEAFF.

The chain has TRBV28 and TRBJ2-3; D unclear. CDR1 is MDHEN, CDR2 SYDVKM, per germline. This CDR3 is 11 amino acids long. The V end lost 6 bases, the J end lost 8 bases, and 9 bases lay between the germline ends. CDR3 sequence: CASSQLGTQYF. The CDR3 bases are TGTGCCAGCAGCCAGCTAGGTACGCAGTATTTT.

The chain carries TRBV2 and TRBJ1-4; D gene ambiguous. The CDR3 has 13 residues. Looked up from germline, CDR1 is SNHLY and CDR2 is FYNNEI. V was trimmed by 6 bases and J by 7 bases, leaving 12 bases between them. This CDR3 is CASRGPPGEKLFF. The CDR3 DNA reads TGTGCCAGCAGAGGGCCGCCAGGTGAAAAACTGTTTTTT. Looking up the rest from reference TRBV2 and TRBJ1-4 gives the full variable domain: EPEVTQTPSHQVTQMGQEVILRCVPISNHLYFYWYRQILGQKVEFLVSFYNNEISEKSEIFDDQFSVERPDGSNFTLKIRSTKLEDSAMYFCASRGPPGEKLFFGSGTQLSVL.

The V call is TRBV11-2, the J call TRBJ2-7, with 8 bases lining up with TRBD2. The CDR3 consists of 14 residues. Trimming removed 1 base from V and 4 bases from J; junction bases left unmatched: 3. Per the germline V gene, CDR1 is SGHAT and CDR2 is FQNNGV. DNA of the CDR3: TGTGCCAGCAGCTTAGCGGGAGGGCCTTACGAGCAGTACTTC. It translates to CASSLAGGPYEQYF.

The chain carries TRBV10-3 and TRBJ2-1; TRBD2 matches 10 bases. The CDR3 is made up of 18 amino acids. Unmatched junction bases numbered 18, after V lost 6 bases and J lost 7 bases. Germline V gene lookup returns CDR1 ENHRY and CDR2 SYGVKD. The CDR3 loop reads CAIRPSTTLAGVFNEQFF. The CDR3 DNA is TGTGCCATCAGGCCATCGACCACTCTAGCGGGAGTTTTTAATGAGCAGTTCTTC.

This chain links TRBV19 with TRBJ2-2; no firm D call. The ends were cut back, 1 base at V and 4 bases at J, with 7 bases in the middle. The CDR3 loop spans 14 amino acids. The germline V gene encodes CDR1 LNHDA and CDR2 SQIVND (reference sequence). CDR3 nucleotides: TGTGCCAGTAGTATAGTCCTAGTCACCGGGGAGCTGTTTTTT. This translates into CASSIVLVTGELFF.

The CDR3 loop is CASSLVTSGGAVGETQYF. Here the CDR3 DNA reads TGTGCCAGCAGCTTAGTAACTAGCGGGGGGGCGGTAGGAGAGACCCAGTACTTC. V is TRBV7-2 and J is TRBJ2-5; the match to TRBD2 covers 13 bases. The V segment lost 1 base and the J segment 4 bases; nucleotides outside the gene matches: 9. CDR1 and CDR2 from the germline V gene are SGHTA and FQGNSA. The CDR3 totals 18 residues.

The V gene is TRBV19, the J gene TRBJ2-2; no clear D. Per the germline V gene, CDR1 is LNHDA and CDR2 is SQIVND (reference sequence). The CDR3 runs to 14 residues. The V and J ends lost 2 bases and 1 base respectively, with 5 bases between them. This CDR3 is CASSIKQNTGELFF. The CDR3 DNA follows: TGTGCCAGTAGTATAAAACAGAACACCGGGGAGCTGTTTTTT.

CDR3 in DNA: TGTGCCAGTAGTATCAGGTTACGAGTGGCAGATACGCAGTATTTT. Amino acids: CASSIRLRVADTQYF. The chain recombines TRBV19 with TRBJ2-3; unclear D gene. The V gene's germline CDR1 is LNHDA and CDR2 SQIVND (reference sequence). Between the trimmed V and J ends, which lost 3 bases and 4 bases, there was a span of 14 bases. CDR3 length: 15 amino acids.

The rearrangement links TRBV6-5 to TRBJ1-5, with D hard to call. Germline V gives CDR1 MNHEY, CDR2 SVGAGI. The CDR3 spans 14 residues. Trimming left V 0 bases short and J 6 bases short, with 9 bases between. In nucleotides, the CDR3 is TGTGCCAGCAGTTACTCGTTCAGTATTCAGCCCCAGCATTTT. Amino acid sequence: CASSYSFSIQPQHF.

The CDR3 region is CASSLHMTSYEQYF. The CDR3 coding sequence is TGCGCCAGCAGCCTCCACATGACCTCCTACGAGCAGTACTTC. The chain uses TRBV5-1 and TRBJ2-7; D not resolved. Germline CDR1 SGHRS, CDR2 YFSETQ. The V gene lost 4 bases and the J gene lost 0 bases, with 11 bases spanning the gap. This CDR3 is 14 amino acids long. Full variable domain (rest looked up from reference TRBV5-1 and TRBJ2-7): KAGVTQTPRYLIKTRGQQVTLSCSPISGHRSVSWYQQTPGQGLQFLFEYFSETQRNKGNFPGRFSGRQFSNSRSEMNVSTLELGDSALYLCASSLHMTSYEQYFGPGTRLTVT.

The gene calls are TRBV18 and TRBJ2-1; D gene unclear. The length of the CDR3 is 15 residues. Germline-derived CDR1 and CDR2 are KGHSH and LQKENI. V gave up 2 bases and J gave up 4 bases, with 12 bases separating them. The CDR3 here is CASSPGIVLYNEQFF. CDR3 DNA sequence: TGTGCCAGCTCACCAGGGATAGTCCTTTACAATGAGCAGTTCTTC.

This chain joins TRBV19 and TRBJ2-3; 9 bases are shared with TRBD1. The CDR3 spans 14 residues. CDR1 is LNHDA, CDR2 SQIVND, per germline (reference sequence). Trimming removed 3 bases from V and 10 bases from J; junction bases left unmatched: 8. CDR3 protein: CASSMDRGEGAQYF. Here the CDR3 DNA reads TGTGCCAGTAGTATGGACAGGGGAGAGGGGGCGCAGTATTTT.

This clone was observed a few times. The chain couples TRBV18 to TRBJ1-5; 9 bases are shared with TRBD1. The CDR3 length is 16 residues. Per germline, CDR1 KGHSH and CDR2 LQKENI. Trimming took 5 bases from V and 3 from J; bases not matched to a gene: 8. The CDR3 here is CASSRQGGGPNQPQHF. CDR3 nucleotide sequence: TGTGCCAGCTCAAGACAGGGGGGTGGGCCCAATCAGCCCCAGCATTTT.

The chain carries TRBV2 and TRBJ2-7; no clear D gene. This CDR3 has 15 residues. CDR1 and CDR2 from the germline V gene are SNHLY and FYNNEI. Trimming removed 2 bases from V and 4 bases from J, with 15 bases in between. This chain's CDR3 is CASSEWAAVGYEQYF. The DNA of the CDR3 is TGTGCCAGCAGTGAATGGGCGGCTGTTGGATACGAGCAGTACTTC.

The chain joins TRBV10-3 to TRBJ2-4, with D perhaps assigned TRBD1 or TRBD2 (6 bases each). Trimming took 9 bases from V and 2 from J, leaving 11 bases between them. The CDR3 has 13 residues. CDR1 and CDR2 (germline): ENHRY, SYGVKD. The CDR3 is CAIGGDTKNIQYF. Here the CDR3 DNA reads TGTGCCATTGGAGGGGACACCAAAAACATTCAGTACTTC.

The rearrangement joins TRBV28 to TRBJ2-7, with TRBD2 identical over 10 bases. CDR3 length: 14 amino acids. The V segment lost 1 base and the J segment 6 bases; nucleotides outside the gene matches: 3. Per germline, CDR1 MDHEN and CDR2 SYDVKM. The CDR3 is CASSLSSGSFEQYF. DNA of the CDR3: TGTGCCAGCAGTTTATCTAGCGGGAGTTTCGAGCAGTACTTC.

The rearrangement uses TRBV10-3 and TRBJ1-1; 8 positions match TRBD1. V lost 4 bases, J lost 3 bases, and 4 bases stayed unmatched. Germline V gene sequence: CDR1 ENHRY, CDR2 SYGVKD. The CDR3 loop spans 14 amino acids. This CDR3 is CAISAGGRDTEAFF. The CDR3 DNA follows: TGTGCCATCAGTGCAGGGGGCCGGGACACTGAAGCTTTCTTT.

This chain links TRBV7-8 with TRBJ2-5, with 10 positions matching TRBD2. V shed 6 bases and J 3 bases; nucleotides not matched to a gene: 4. The CDR3 is 14 amino acids. Germline-derived CDR1 and CDR2 are SGHVS and FQNEAQ. Here the CDR3 DNA reads TGTGCCAGCAGACGACTAGCGGGCGAAGAGACCCAGTACTTC. Encoded protein: CASRRLAGEETQYF.

This chain joins TRBV28 and TRBJ2-7, with D perhaps assigned TRBD1 or TRBD2 (5 bases each). The CDR3 contains 15 residues. Germline CDR1 MDHEN, CDR2 SYDVKM. V was trimmed by 6 bases and J by 4 bases, leaving 19 bases between them. The CDR3 coding sequence is TGTGCCAGCAGCTCTCCGGGACGGTCGATATACGAGCAGTACTTC. Encoded protein: CASSSPGRSIYEQYF.

The chain has TRBV30 and TRBJ2-3; 7 nucleotides match TRBD2. The CDR3 sequence is 14 residues long. After removal of 2 bases from V and 0 bases from J, the junction contained 2 bases not matched to a gene. From germline, CDR1 is GTSNPN and CDR2 SVGIG (reference sequence). CDR3 protein: CAWSWTRSTDTQYF. The CDR3 region has the DNA TGTGCCTGGAGTTGGACTAGGAGCACAGATACGCAGTATTTT.

The chain uses TRBV6-5 and TRBJ2-7, with 15 bases fitting TRBD2. The germline gives CDR1 MNHEY, CDR2 SVGAGI. The CDR3 contains 14 residues. V was clipped by 6 bases and J by 6 bases; unmatched bases: 3. This CDR3 reads CASRPGLAGGEQYF. CDR3 coding DNA: TGTGCCAGCAGACCGGGACTAGCGGGGGGCGAGCAGTACTTC.

This clone was counted a single time. The chain links TRBV5-1 to TRBJ2-3; D uncertain. Per germline, CDR1 SGHRS and CDR2 YFSETQ. This CDR3 contains 14 residues. Trimming left V 3 bases short and J 0 bases short, with 8 bases between. The CDR3 is CASSSGPSTDTQYF. CDR3 nucleotides: TGCGCCAGCAGCTCGGGCCCTAGCACAGATACGCAGTATTTT.